This TCR beta chain is from a study of technical replicates of blood from a few donors. This table comes from immunoSEQ multiplex PCR, and its TCRdb copy is limited to in-frame clones, with some not included. The profile shows some 74,000 clones, around 89% of them singletons. The sample was T cells isolated from PBMCs. This TCR derives from a human donor in good health.

The CDR3 bases are TGTGCCAGCAGCGGACCAGACAGGGGGCCAGACTATGGCTACACCTTC. Translation: CASSGPDRGPDYGYTF. This chain uses TRBV9 with TRBJ1-2; 10 nucleotides match TRBD1. V shed 3 bases and J 3 bases; nucleotides not matched to a gene: 8. This CDR3 region has 16 residues. CDR1 and CDR2 from the germline V gene are SGDLS and YYNGEE. Looking up the rest from reference TRBV9 and TRBJ1-2 gives the full variable domain: DSGVTQTPKHLITATGQRVTLRCSPRSGDLSVYWYQQSLDQGLQFLIQYYNGEERAKGNILERFSAQQFPDLHSELNLSSLELGDSALYFCASSGPDRGPDYGYTFGSGTRLTVV.